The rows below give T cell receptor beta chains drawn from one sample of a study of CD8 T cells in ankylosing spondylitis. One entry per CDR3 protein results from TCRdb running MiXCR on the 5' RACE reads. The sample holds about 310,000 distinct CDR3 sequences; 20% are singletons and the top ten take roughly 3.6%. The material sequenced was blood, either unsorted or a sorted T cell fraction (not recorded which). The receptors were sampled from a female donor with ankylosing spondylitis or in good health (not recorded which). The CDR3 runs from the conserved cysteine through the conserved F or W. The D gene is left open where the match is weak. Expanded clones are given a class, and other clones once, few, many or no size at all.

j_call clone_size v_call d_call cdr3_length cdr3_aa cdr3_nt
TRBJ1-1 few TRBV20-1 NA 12 CSARDMRREAFF TGCAGTGCTAGAGACATGAGGCGAGAAGCTTTCTTT
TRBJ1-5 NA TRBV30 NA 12 CAWSVRSQPQHF TGTGCCTGGAGTGTACGTAGTCAGCCCCAGCATTTT
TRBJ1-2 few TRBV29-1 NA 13 CSVRDRSNYGYTF TGCAGCGTAAGAGACAGGTCGAACTATGGCTACACCTTC
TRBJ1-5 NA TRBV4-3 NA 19 CASSQVGPQGRYDSQPQHF TGCGCCAGCAGCCAAGTGGGGCCCCAGGGCCGGTATGATAGTCAGCCCCAGCATTTT
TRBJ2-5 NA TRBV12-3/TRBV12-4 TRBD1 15 CASSGQGKNQETQYF TGTGCCAGCAGCGGACAGGGGAAAAATCAAGAGACCCAGTACTTC
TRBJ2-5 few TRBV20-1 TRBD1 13 CSAPGQGQETQYF TGCAGTGCCCCCGGACAGGGGCAAGAGACCCAGTACTTC
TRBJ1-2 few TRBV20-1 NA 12 CSARNGGDGYTF TGCAGTGCTAGAAACGGAGGCGACGGCTACACCTTC
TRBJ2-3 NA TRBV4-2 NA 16 CASSQGEPAITDTQYF TGTGCCAGCAGCCAAGGGGAACCGGCGATCACAGATACGCAGTATTTT
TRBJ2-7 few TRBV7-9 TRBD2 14 CASSLKGTGGEQYF TGTGCCAGCAGCTTAAAGGGAACCGGGGGGGAGCAGTACTTC
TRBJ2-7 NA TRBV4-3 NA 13 CASSQDLRREQYF TGCGCCAGCAGCCAAGATCTTCGGAGGGAGCAGTACTTC
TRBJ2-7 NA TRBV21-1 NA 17 CASSLPRGDPRGYEQYF TGTGCCAGCAGCCTTCCCAGAGGGGACCCTAGGGGCTACGAGCAGTACTTC
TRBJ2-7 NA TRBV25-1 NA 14 CASSPQPATYEQYF TGTGCCAGTAGCCCCCAACCGGCTACCTACGAGCAGTACTTC
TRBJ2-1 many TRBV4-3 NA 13 CASSPGLHNEQFF TGCGCCAGCAGCCCGGGACTTCACAATGAGCAGTTCTTC
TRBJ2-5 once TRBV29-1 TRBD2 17 CSVDRFLLAGAQETQYF TGCAGCGTTGACCGATTCTTGCTGGCGGGAGCTCAAGAGACCCAGTACTTC
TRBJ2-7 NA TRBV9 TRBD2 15 CASSASGENNHEQYF TGTGCCAGCAGCGCTAGCGGGGAGAACAATCACGAGCAGTACTTC
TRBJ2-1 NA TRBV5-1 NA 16 CASSSVALGGNNEQFF TGCGCCAGCAGCTCGGTCGCTTTGGGTGGGAACAATGAGCAGTTCTTC
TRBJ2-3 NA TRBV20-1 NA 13 CSEGLDRDHTQYF TGCAGTGAGGGGCTAGATCGGGACCATACGCAGTATTTT
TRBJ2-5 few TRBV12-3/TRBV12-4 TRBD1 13 CASSQRGRETQYF TGTGCCAGCAGCCAAAGGGGGCGAGAGACCCAGTACTTC
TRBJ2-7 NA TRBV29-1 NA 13 CSVGPGDGYEQYF TGCAGCGTTGGTCCCGGGGATGGGTACGAGCAGTACTTC
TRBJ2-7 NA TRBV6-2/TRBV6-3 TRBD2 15 CASTFGLAGTYEQYF TGTGCCAGCACCTTCGGACTAGCGGGAACCTACGAGCAGTACTTC
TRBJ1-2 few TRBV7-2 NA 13 CASSSKGLDGYTF TGTGCCAGCAGCTCCAAAGGCCTAGATGGCTACACCTTC
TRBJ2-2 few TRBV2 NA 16 CASSEGQVLYTGELFF TGTGCCAGCAGTGAAGGACAGGTCCTTTACACCGGGGAGCTGTTTTTT
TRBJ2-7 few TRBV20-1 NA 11 CSASGLGEQYF TGCAGTGCCTCGGGACTCGGCGAGCAGTACTTC
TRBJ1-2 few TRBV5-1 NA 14 CASSLGDTNYGYTF TGCGCCAGCAGCTTGGGTGACACCAACTATGGCTACACCTTC
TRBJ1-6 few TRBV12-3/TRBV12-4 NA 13 CASSRASGSPLHF TGTGCCAGCAGCAGGGCCTCCGGGTCACCCCTCCACTTT
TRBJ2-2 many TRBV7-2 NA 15 CASSLGSANTGELFF TGTGCCAGCAGCTTAGGCAGCGCGAACACCGGGGAGCTGTTTTTT
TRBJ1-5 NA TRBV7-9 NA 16 CASRGDGEHSNQPQHF TGTGCCAGCAGGGGGGACGGCGAACATAGCAATCAGCCCCAGCATTTT
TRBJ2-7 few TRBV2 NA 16 CASSAFRDISVGEQYF TGTGCCAGCAGTGCTTTCAGGGATATTTCGGTCGGCGAGCAGTACTTC
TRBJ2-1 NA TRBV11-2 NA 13 CASSLEVLVEQFF TGTGCCAGCAGCTTAGAAGTACTCGTTGAGCAGTTCTTC
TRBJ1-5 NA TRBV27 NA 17 CTSSPSQGRYSNQPQHF TGCACCAGCAGTCCCTCCCAGGGCCGTTATAGCAATCAGCCCCAGCATTTT
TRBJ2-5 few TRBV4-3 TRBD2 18 CASSRGTSGRGGQETQYF TGCGCCAGCAGCCGCGGGACTAGCGGGAGAGGGGGTCAAGAGACCCAGTACTTC
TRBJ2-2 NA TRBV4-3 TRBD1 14 CASSQVGGWGELFF TGCGCCAGCAGCCAAGTAGGGGGCTGGGGGGAGCTGTTTTTT
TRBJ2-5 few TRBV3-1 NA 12 CASSEASETQYF TGTGCCAGCAGCGAAGCTTCGGAGACCCAGTACTTC
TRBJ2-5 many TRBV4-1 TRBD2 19 CASSRTNRLAGGHQETQYF TGCGCCAGCAGCCGTACCAACCGACTAGCGGGAGGGCACCAAGAGACCCAGTACTTC
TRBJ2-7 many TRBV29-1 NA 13 CSVEVRLAGEQYF TGCAGCGTTGAGGTTCGTCTGGCCGGCGAGCAGTACTTC
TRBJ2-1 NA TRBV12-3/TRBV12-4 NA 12 CDSSLGVNEQFF TGTGACAGCAGTTTAGGGGTGAATGAGCAGTTCTTC
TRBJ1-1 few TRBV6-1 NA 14 CASTYRRGSTEAFF TGTGCCAGCACCTACAGAAGAGGGAGCACTGAAGCTTTCTTT
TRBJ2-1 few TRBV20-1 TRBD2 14 CSARRSGSYNEQFF TGCAGTGCGAGGCGTAGCGGGAGTTACAATGAGCAGTTCTTC
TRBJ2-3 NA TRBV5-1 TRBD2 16 CASSSASGVYTDTQYF TGCGCCAGCAGCTCCGCTAGCGGGGTATACACAGATACGCAGTATTTT
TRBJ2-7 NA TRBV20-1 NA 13 CSADLDPLYEQYF TGCAGTGCGGACCTAGACCCCCTCTACGAGCAGTACTTC
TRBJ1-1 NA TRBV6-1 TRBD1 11 CASRGQAEAFF TGTGCCAGCAGGGGACAGGCTGAAGCTTTCTTT
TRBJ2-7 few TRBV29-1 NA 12 CSVEEGGDEQYF TGCAGCGTTGAAGAAGGAGGGGACGAGCAGTACTTC
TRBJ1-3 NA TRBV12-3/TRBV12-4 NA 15 CASSLGTAAGNTIYF TGTGCCAGCAGTTTAGGTACCGCCGCTGGAAACACCATATATTTT
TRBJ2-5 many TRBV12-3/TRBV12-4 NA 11 CASTSLETQYF TGTGCCAGCACCAGCCTTGAGACCCAGTACTTC
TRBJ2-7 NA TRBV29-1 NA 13 CSVEWGPSYEQYF TGCAGCGTTGAATGGGGCCCATCCTACGAGCAGTACTTC
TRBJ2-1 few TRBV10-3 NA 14 CAITAGAPYNEQFF TGTGCCATCACGGCGGGGGCCCCTTACAATGAGCAGTTCTTC
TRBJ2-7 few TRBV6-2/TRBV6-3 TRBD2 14 CAGRLAGGKNEQYF TGTGCCGGACGACTAGCGGGAGGGAAGAACGAGCAGTACTTC
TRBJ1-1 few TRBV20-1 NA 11 CSARERVEAFF TGCAGTGCTAGAGAGAGGGTAGAAGCTTTCTTT